These 25 T cell receptor beta chains were all obtained from the same sample, sequenced in a study of beta chain features in type 1 diabetes (dated by TCRdb to the late 2010s). Summary of the overall study and its limitations: A moderate but significant shortening of TCRB CDR3 length was observed in type 1 diabetes patients in all four CD4+ subsets.

Library generation was performed with the immunoSEQ multiplex PCR assay. All of the isolated RNA was reverse transcribed with the High Capacity cDNA Reverse Transcription Kit, so expressed TCRB transcripts were sequenced. The immuneACCESS repertoire file appears here via TCRdb, limited to in-frame rearrangements. These files lack a portion of the clones; in checked studies, under half of the deficit traces to unresolved V genes, and the cause of the others is not known. Within this sample are 300,000 or so clones, with roughly 12% of them counted one time only. Of the sample, around 0.016% is held by the ten largest clones. These receptors have no known antigen. Sequencing used naive CD4+ T cells from blood. Sample cell subset or site, as interpreted from the label and publication: true naive CD4+ T cells. The receptor source for this set is a woman aged 18-30 years with type 1 diabetes.

Turning to this clone: The sample contains more than one DNA sequence encoding this CDR3. CDR3 nucleotides: TGCGCCAGCAGCTCCGGACAGACGAACACTGAAGCTTTCTTT. Residues: CASSSGQTNTEAFF. This chain uses TRBV5-1 with TRBJ1-1, with a tentative D call TRBD1 (6 bases). Germline CDR1 and CDR2: SGHRS and YFSETQ. This CDR3 comprises 14 residues. The V end lost 3 bases, the J end lost 1 base, and 10 bases lay between the germline ends.

This clone was picked up a small number of times. CDR3 in amino acids: CAGGGSYEQYF. The CDR3 bases are TGTGCCGGGGGAGGATCCTACGAGCAGTACTTC. The gene calls are TRBV30 and TRBJ2-7; D may be TRBD2 (6 bases). Germline V CDR1 and CDR2: GTSNPN, SVGIG (reference sequence). Trimming removed 8 bases at V and 1 base at J, with 9 bases between. CDR3 length: 11 amino acids.

Remarks on this clone: This same CDR3 is encoded by further DNA sequences in the sample. The chain couples TRBV30 to TRBJ1-1, with D unclear. The CDR3 is made up of 13 amino acids. Trimming took 0 bases from V and 3 from J, leaving 8 bases between them. Germline V gene sequence: CDR1 GTSNPN, CDR2 SVGIG (reference sequence). The CDR3 DNA reads as TGTGCCTGGAGTGTCGGCGGTTACACTGAAGCTTTCTTT. Its protein product is CAWSVGGYTEAFF. The variable domain in full, with the rest retrieved from reference TRBV30 and TRBJ1-1, is SQTIHQWPATLVQPVGSPLSLECTVEGTSNPNLYWYRQAAGRGLQLLFYSVGIGQISSEVPQNLSASRPQDRQFILSSKKLLLSDSGFYLCAWSVGGYTEAFFGQGTRLTVV.

The J gene is TRBJ2-7, the V gene TRBV18; 9 positions agree with TRBD1. Germline V gene lookup returns CDR1 KGHSH and CDR2 LQKENI. V was clipped by 6 bases and J by 4 bases; unmatched bases: 4. The CDR3 covers 13 residues. The CDR3 region has the DNA TGTGCCAGCTCTCTGACAGGGGGATACGAGCAGTACGTC. It translates to CASSLTGGYEQYV.

The chain is built from TRBV28 and TRBJ2-7, with TRBD1 identical over 8 bases. Germline values: CDR1 MDHEN, CDR2 SYDVKM. V shed 4 bases and J 5 bases; nucleotides not matched to a gene: 10. The CDR3 loop spans 15 amino acids. The CDR3 here is CASSSPRQGINEQYF. The DNA for the CDR3 is TGTGCCAGCAGTTCTCCCCGACAGGGGATCAACGAGCAGTACTTC.

This clone was observed a few times. This chain joins TRBV28 and TRBJ1-5, with no clear D. V lost 5 bases to trimming and J lost 5 bases, with 10 bases between them. This CDR3 is 13 amino acids long. CDR1 is MDHEN, CDR2 SYDVKM, per germline. The CDR3 spells CASSPPRDQPQHF. The DNA of the CDR3 is TGTGCCAGCAGTCCGCCTCGGGATCAGCCCCAGCATTTT. Drawing the rest from reference TRBV28 and TRBJ1-5, the complete variable domain is DVKVTQSSRYLVKRTGEKVFLECVQDMDHENMFWYRQDPGLGLRLIYFSYDVKMKEKGDIPEGYSVSREKKERFSLILESASTNQTSMYLCASSPPRDQPQHFGDGTRLSIL.

This clone appeared a few times. The V call is TRBV11-3, the J call TRBJ2-3; the D is unclear. CDR3 length: 14 residues. Germline V gene lookup returns CDR1 SGHNT and CDR2 YENEEA. V was shortened by 2 bases and J by 4 bases, with 10 bases between the two germline ends. CDR3 in amino acids: CASSLNPVADTQYF. The CDR3 nucleotides read TGTGCCAGCAGCTTAAATCCAGTTGCAGATACGCAGTATTTT.

J is TRBJ2-3 and V is TRBV6-6, with a tentative D call TRBD2 (6 bases). The CDR3 is 14 amino acids. The ends were cut back, 5 bases at V and 3 bases at J, with 12 bases in the middle. CDR1 is MNHNY and CDR2 is SVGAGI in the germline V gene (reference sequence). DNA of the CDR3: TGTGCCAGCAGTCTTGGAGGGCGTACAGATACGCAGTATTTT. Residues: CASSLGGRTDTQYF.

This clone was recorded a few times. The chain is built from TRBV15 and TRBJ2-5; D is perhaps TRBD1 (5 bases). Germline CDR1 is LNHNV and CDR2 is YYDKDF (reference sequence). This CDR3 region has 15 residues. The V end lost 0 bases, the J end lost 4 bases, and 12 bases lay between the germline ends. The CDR3 loop is CATSRDDGQGETQYF. CDR3 DNA sequence: TGTGCCACCAGCAGAGATGACGGGCAGGGAGAGACCCAGTACTTC.

The V gene is TRBV5-1, the J gene TRBJ2-1, with D unclear. The V gene's germline CDR1 is SGHRS and CDR2 YFSETQ. The V and J ends lost 3 bases and 0 bases respectively, with 10 bases between them. CDR3 size: 15 residues. CDR3 amino acids: CASSSPAYSYNEQFF. The CDR3 nucleotides read TGCGCCAGCAGCTCCCCAGCGTACTCCTACAATGAGCAGTTCTTC.

This chain uses TRBV10-3 with TRBJ2-1, with D perhaps TRBD2 (5 bases). Germline V lookup: CDR1 ENHRY, CDR2 SYGVKD. The CDR3 has 12 residues. V lost 3 bases, J lost 7 bases, and 7 bases lay in between. CDR3 amino acids: CAISDRGNEQFF. As DNA, the CDR3 is TGTGCCATCAGTGACAGAGGGAATGAGCAGTTCTTC.

The CDR3 nucleotides are TGTGCCAGCAGCTTCGACGCAGGGGGCCGTGGCTACACCTTC. Amino acid sequence: CASSFDAGGRGYTF. The V call is TRBV7-2, the J call TRBJ1-2; 8 nucleotides line up with TRBD1. Germline-derived CDR1 and CDR2 are SGHTA and FQGNSA. This CDR3 is built from 14 residues. V trimming: 3 bases; J trimming: 7 bases; junction bases outside the gene matches: 7. Combining the CDR3 with reference TRBV7-2 and TRBJ1-2 gives the whole variable domain GAGVSQSPSNKVTEKGKDVELRCDPISGHTALYWYRQSLGQGLEFLIYFQGNSAPDKSGLPSDRFSAERTGGSVSTLTIQRTQQEDSAVYLCASSFDAGGRGYTFGSGTRLTVV.

As to this clone: The sample contains more than one DNA sequence encoding this CDR3. Here the CDR3 reads CASSGSGTDTQYF. CDR3 bases: TGCGCCAGCAGCGGTAGCGGCACAGATACGCAGTATTTT. The V gene is TRBV5-1, the J gene TRBJ2-3; tentatively, D is TRBD2 (5 bases). V lost 4 bases, J lost 1 base, and 7 bases lay in between. The CDR3 is 13 residues long. Germline CDR1 and CDR2: SGHRS and YFSETQ.

The rearrangement links TRBV18 to TRBJ1-2; D call uncertain. V dropped 3 bases and J dropped 4 bases, with 12 bases sitting between them. The germline V gene encodes CDR1 KGHSH and CDR2 LQKENI. The CDR3 is 14 amino acids. The CDR3 is CASSPAEGSYGYTF. CDR3 bases: TGTGCCAGCTCACCGGCAGAGGGAAGCTATGGCTACACCTTC.

This rearrangement joins TRBV11-2 to TRBJ2-5; perhaps TRBD2 as D (5 bases). Trimming pared 5 bases from V and 7 bases from J, leaving 8 bases between. Germline CDR1 reads SGHAT; CDR2 reads FQNNGV. CDR3 length: 11 amino acids. The CDR3 DNA reads as TGTGCCAGCAGCCTCCGGGGGACCCAGTACTTC. The encoded protein is CASSLRGTQYF.

The chain employs TRBV28 and TRBJ1-1; D ambiguous. Germline V gene data show CDR1 as MDHEN and CDR2 as SYDVKM. There are 15 residues in the CDR3. The V and J ends lost 3 bases and 1 base respectively, with 12 bases between them. The CDR3 loop reads CASSFTPQANTEAFF. CDR3 nucleotides: TGTGCCAGCAGTTTTACACCTCAGGCGAACACTGAAGCTTTCTTT.

This clone was seen a handful of times. The gene calls are TRBV21-1 and TRBJ2-7; the table names TRBD1, a call not compared with the DNA. TRBV21-1 is noted as a pseudogene. CDR3 length equals 15 residues. The CDR3 nucleotides are TGTGCCAGCAGCGGGCAAGGACAGGACTCCTACGAGCAGTACGTC. Translated, it gives CASSGQGQDSYEQYV.

V usage is TRBV6-5 and J usage is TRBJ2-2; 8 nucleotides match TRBD1. The J segment lost 2 bases and the V segment lost 7 bases, leaving 6 bases of the junction unmatched. This CDR3 spans 15 amino acids. Looked up from germline, CDR1 is MNHEY and CDR2 is SVGAGI. Written as DNA, the CDR3 is TGTGCCAGCAAACTACAGGGGGTAAACACCGGGGAGCTGTTTTTT. This encodes CASKLQGVNTGELFF.

The V and J genes are TRBV4-2 and TRBJ2-5; 11 positions match TRBD1. J gave up 2 bases and V 0 bases, and 5 bases lay outside the gene matches. The CDR3 is made up of 17 amino acids. Germline V lookup: CDR1 LGHNA, CDR2 YNFKEQ. DNA for the CDR3: TGTGCCAGCAGCCAAGATCGGCGGGACAGGGGGCAAGAGACCCAGTACTTC. Translated, it gives CASSQDRRDRGQETQYF.

The chain links TRBV2 to TRBJ2-6, with TRBD1 identical over 9 bases. CDR3 length: 16 amino acids. Germline lookup yields CDR1 SNHLY and CDR2 FYNNEI. Losses at the gene ends were 5 bases for V and 3 bases for J; bases not matched to a gene: 5. The CDR3 protein is CASSWTGVVGANVLTF. As DNA, the CDR3 is TGTGCCAGCAGTTGGACAGGGGTGGTTGGGGCCAACGTCCTGACTTTC.

This clone has a handful of counts. The chain employs TRBV13 and TRBJ2-1, with TRBD2 matching over 7 bases. The germline CDR1 and CDR2 sequences are PRHDT and FYEKMQ (reference sequence). There are 17 residues in the CDR3. V lost 2 bases and J lost 0; bases outside the gene matches: 7. CDR3 sequence (DNA): TGTGCCAGCAGCTTACTAGCGGACCGGAGCTCCTACAATGAGCAGTTCTTC. Its protein product is CASSLLADRSSYNEQFF.

The CDR3 DNA sequence: TGTGCCAGCAGCTTGCTAGACGGGGCAGATACGCAGTATTTT. Protein sequence: CASSLLDGADTQYF. This chain links TRBV7-9 with TRBJ2-3; perhaps TRBD2 as D (5 bases). Trimming left V 3 bases short and J 4 bases short, with 11 bases between. The V gene's germline CDR1 is SEHNR and CDR2 FQNEAQ (reference sequence). This CDR3 has 14 amino acids.

This chain links TRBV7-3 with TRBJ2-1; TRBD2 is a possible D gene (5 bases). Germline lookup yields CDR1 SGHTA and CDR2 FQGTGA. V gave up 3 bases and J gave up 6 bases, with 9 bases separating them. This CDR3 comprises 13 residues. CDR3 sequence reads: CASSLRVLNEQFF. Written as DNA, the CDR3 is TGTGCCAGCAGCTTGCGGGTCCTCAATGAGCAGTTCTTC.

CDR3 nucleotides: TGTGCCAGCAGCCAAGACGGGACAGCGATGAACATTCAGTACTTC. It yields the protein CASSQDGTAMNIQYF. The V call is TRBV4-2, the J call TRBJ2-4; TRBD1 matches 7 bases. CDR3 length: 15 amino acids. The V segment lost 0 bases and the J segment 7 bases; nucleotides outside the gene matches: 6. From germline, CDR1 is LGHNA and CDR2 YNFKEQ.

The sample holds one count of this clone. This rearrangement joins TRBV19 to TRBJ2-1; D may be TRBD2 (5 bases). Germline lookup yields CDR1 LNHDA and CDR2 SQIVND (reference sequence). Trimming removed 5 bases at V and 0 bases at J, with 11 bases between. The CDR3 contains 15 residues. The CDR3 DNA reads as TGTGCCAGTAGTTATACGGGAAACTCCTACAATGAGCAGTTCTTC. Translated, it gives CASSYTGNSYNEQFF.